This T cell receptor (beta chain) was identified during a study of T cells in narcolepsy. The CDR3 spans 16 residues. Germline assignment: CDR1 SGDLS and CDR2 YYNGEE. Trimming took off 2 bases at V and 4 bases at J, with 18 bases between the two ends. TCRdb keeps only in-frame clones here, not all; method: immunoSEQ multiplex PCR. The sample holds roughly 30,000 clones, 79% seen once. This chain connects TRBV9 to TRBJ2-5, with D perhaps matching TRBD2 (6 bases). The sequence was obtained from a human donor in good health. Sequencing was performed on memory (CD45RA-) CD4+ T cells from blood. As DNA, the CDR3 is TGTGCCAGCAGCGTGAGCCTTGGGCGGGACGGAGAGACCCAGTACTTC. Protein: CASSVSLGRDGETQYF.